Presented here are 12 T cell receptor beta chains from one specimen sequenced in a study of blood T cell repertoires in COVID-19 (dated by TCRdb to the early 2020s). The library was prepared using the immunoSEQ multiplex PCR assay. The table was pulled from immuneACCESS by TCRdb, which kept in-frame rearrangements only. Such tables lose some clones; where checked, under half of the loss comes from unresolved V genes, and the rest has no known cause. For this sample the table gives 200,000 to 250,000 clones, of which 65% to 85% were detected only once. Approximately 3.1% of the sample belongs to the ten largest clones. The sequenced material came from PBMCs or T cells enriched from blood (not recorded which). Receptors were obtained from a woman aged 60-70 years who had recovered from COVID-19.

This clone was seen a handful of times. This chain uses TRBV7-2 with TRBJ2-5; D is unclear. Deletions cut 5 bases from V and 4 bases from J, with 17 bases between. Germline V gene data show CDR1 as SGHTA and CDR2 as FQGNSA. The CDR3 spans 15 residues. The CDR3 DNA is TGTGCCAGCAGCCGTCTAATGGGCTGGTTAGAGACCCAGTACTTC. This codes for CASSRLMGWLETQYF.

The V call is TRBV7-2, the J call TRBJ2-1, with no clear D. Trimming removed 5 bases from V and 0 bases from J, with 20 bases in between. The germline CDR1 and CDR2 sequences are SGHTA and FQGNSA. The CDR3 consists of 18 residues. The CDR3 reads CASSPPGSVPSSYNEQFF. The CDR3 nucleotides read TGTGCCAGCAGCCCCCCTGGCAGCGTTCCTAGCTCCTACAATGAGCAGTTCTTC.

The genes are TRBV12-3 or TRBV12-4 and TRBJ1-1; TRBD1 matches 7 bases. The CDR3 has 13 amino acids. V lost 7 bases and J lost 1; bases outside the gene matches: 3. The CDR3 sequence is CASTRTGNTEAFF. The CDR3 region has the DNA TGTGCCAGCACCCGGACAGGGAACACTGAAGCTTTCTTT.

The chain employs TRBV13 and TRBJ1-4, with 9 bases identical to TRBD1. V was pared by 4 bases and J by 7 bases, with 13 bases of the junction left unmatched. Looked up from germline, CDR1 is PRHDT and CDR2 is FYEKMQ (reference sequence). The CDR3 covers 17 residues. CDR3: CASSSGQGPVGGEKLFF. Written as DNA, the CDR3 is TGTGCCAGCAGCTCAGGACAGGGGCCGGTTGGGGGTGAAAAACTGTTTTTT.

The V call is TRBV11-2, the J call TRBJ1-1; a possible D gene is TRBD1 (5 bases). CDR3 size: 16 residues. With 5 bases removed from V and 3 bases from J, the gap between germline ends came to 19 bases. In germline, CDR1 is SGHAT, CDR2 FQNNGV. CDR3 residues: CASSDPRGGVDTEAFF. CDR3 coding DNA: TGTGCCAGCAGCGACCCACGTGGGGGGGTCGACACTGAAGCTTTCTTT. Using reference TRBV11-2 and TRBJ1-1 for the parts outside the CDR3, the full variable domain is EAGVAQSPRYKIIEKRQSVAFWCNPISGHATLYWYQQILGQGPKLLIQFQNNGVVDDSQLPKDRFSAERLKGVDSTLKIQPAKLEDSAVYLCASSDPRGGVDTEAFFGQGTRLTVV.

This chain joins TRBV7-2 and TRBJ2-1; D is unclear. Per the germline V gene, CDR1 is SGHTA and CDR2 is FQGNSA. This CDR3 has 13 amino acids. V was pared by 7 bases and J by 9 bases, with 16 bases between. CDR3 loop: CASNFDPTGEQFF. The DNA of the CDR3 is TGTGCCAGCAACTTTGACCCGACGGGTGAGCAGTTCTTC.

The rearrangement joins TRBV7-2 to TRBJ2-7, with 7 bases matching TRBD1. There are 13 residues in the CDR3. CDR1 is SGHTA and CDR2 is FQGNSA in the germline V gene. J was trimmed by 5 bases and V by 1 base; bases with no gene match: 2. CDR3 region: CASSLGGQDEQYF. In nucleotides, the CDR3 is TGTGCCAGCAGCTTAGGAGGACAGGACGAGCAGTACTTC.

In DNA, the CDR3 is TGTGCCAGCAGCAAGGACAGAGACTATGGCTACACCTTC. It specifies CASSKDRDYGYTF. The chain is built from TRBV12-3 or TRBV12-4 and TRBJ1-2; possible D gene TRBD1, 6 bases. Trimming shortened V by 6 bases and J by 3 bases, and 11 bases separated the two germline ends. The CDR3 is 13 residues long.

The chain employs TRBV2 and TRBJ1-5; D may be TRBD1 (6 bases). Trimming took 8 bases from V and 0 from J, leaving 14 bases between them. CDR3 length: 15 amino acids. Germline CDR1 and CDR2: SNHLY and FYNNEI. The CDR3 DNA reads TGTGCCAGCGGAAGGGGGGGTAATAGCAATCAGCCCCAGCATTTT. This translates into CASGRGGNSNQPQHF.

This rearrangement joins TRBV6-2 or TRBV6-3 to TRBJ2-7; D perhaps matches TRBD1 (5 bases). The CDR3 covers 15 residues. V shed 6 bases and J shed 0 bases, with 15 bases lying between them. Looked up from germline, CDR1 is MNHEY and CDR2 is SVGEGT. CDR3 DNA sequence: TGTGCCAGCAGCTCCCAGGGTCCGAACTCCTACGAGCAGTACTTC. Translating gives CASSSQGPNSYEQYF.

This clone was counted many times. The chain couples TRBV5-5 to TRBJ2-3, with 10 bases that match TRBD2. J was trimmed by 3 bases and V by 3 bases; bases with no gene match: 16. Germline CDR1 reads SGHKS; CDR2 reads YYEKEE (reference sequence). The CDR3 contains 19 residues. The CDR3 DNA sequence: TGTGCCAGCAGCTCTGACAGGGTGCTAGCGGGAGTCTCGACAGATACGCAGTATTTT. This gives the protein CASSSDRVLAGVSTDTQYF.

The rearrangement uses TRBV27 and TRBJ1-1; D ambiguous. The germline CDR1 and CDR2 sequences are MNHEY and SMNVEV (reference sequence). V dropped 3 bases and J dropped 3 bases, with 8 bases sitting between them. This CDR3 has 13 residues. The CDR3 DNA reads TGTGCCAGCAGTTTTAAGCGGGACACTGAAGCTTTCTTT. Translating gives CASSFKRDTEAFF.